The 13 T cell receptor beta chains below were found in one sample sequenced in a study of T cells after yellow fever vaccination. TCRdb re-called the 5' RACE reads through MiXCR, storing one row per CDR3 protein. This sample has a few hundred thousand distinct CDR3 sequences, with around 4.9% found just once. The sequencing used CD4+ T cells sorted from PBMCs, collected on the day of the yellow fever booster vaccination. The origin of the receptors is a man in his late teens or twenties who received the YFV17D yellow fever vaccine.

At least ten counts were recorded for this clonotype. The J gene is TRBJ1-1, the V gene TRBV5-1; perhaps TRBD1 as D (6 bases). The germline CDR1 and CDR2 sequences are SGHRS and YFSETQ. There are 14 residues in the CDR3. The V and J ends lost 7 bases and 5 bases respectively, with 18 bases between them. In nucleotides, the CDR3 is TGCGCCAGCGAGACCGGGACCCAGGGGACTGAAGCTTTCTTT. Protein: CASETGTQGTEAFF. The complete variable domain, with remaining parts taken from reference TRBV5-1 and TRBJ1-1, reads KAGVTQTPRYLIKTRGQQVTLSCSPISGHRSVSWYQQTPGQGLQFLFEYFSETQRNKGNFPGRFSGRQFSNSRSEMNVSTLELGDSALYLCASETGTQGTEAFFGQGTRLTVV.

The J gene is TRBJ2-7, the V gene TRBV19; 8 nucleotides agree with TRBD1. From germline, CDR1 is LNHDA and CDR2 SQIVND (reference sequence). The CDR3 contains 16 residues. Unmatched junction bases numbered 10, after V lost 6 bases and J lost 0 bases. Written as DNA, the CDR3 is TGTGCCAGTAGCCGCTCAGGGGGCCCTCTCTCCTACGAGCAGTACTTC. Translation gives CASSRSGGPLSYEQYF.

This clonotype was seen a handful of times. This chain connects TRBV29-1 to TRBJ1-2; D is undetermined. V lost 3 bases, J lost 3 bases, and 14 bases lay in between. The CDR3 extends over 14 amino acids. Germline CDR1 SQVTM, CDR2 ANQGSEA. The CDR3 sequence: CSVDSRLGDYGYTF. CDR3 DNA sequence: TGCAGCGTTGATAGCAGGCTCGGGGACTATGGCTACACCTTC.

The chain is built from TRBV6-1 and TRBJ1-5, with D unclear. Germline CDR1 reads MNHNS; CDR2 reads SASEGT. CDR3 length: 15 residues. The V end lost 1 base, the J end lost 7 bases, and 14 bases lay between the germline ends. CDR3 DNA sequence: TGTGCCAGCAGTGAAGGTAGACATGTTGGCCAGCCCCAGCATTTT. This gives the protein CASSEGRHVGQPQHF.

Only a few counts were recorded for this clonotype. The rearrangement links TRBV6-5 to TRBJ2-7; 10 nucleotides agree with TRBD2. V lost 7 bases to trimming and J lost 7 bases; unmatched junction nucleotides: 4. The CDR3 runs to 12 residues. Per germline, CDR1 MNHEY and CDR2 SVGAGI. This CDR3 reads CASTGTSEEQYF. The CDR3 DNA is TGTGCCAGCACCGGGACTAGCGAGGAGCAGTACTTC.

This clonotype has just a few counts. The chain joins TRBV2 to TRBJ1-6; a weak D match, TRBD1 (6 bases). V lost 4 bases, J lost 7 bases, and 11 bases lay in between. Per germline, CDR1 SNHLY and CDR2 FYNNEI. The CDR3 extends over 14 amino acids. CDR3 nucleotide sequence: TGTGCCAGCAGTGGGAGGCAGGGGAATTCACCCCTCCACTTT. This translates into CASSGRQGNSPLHF. The full variable domain, rest sourced from reference TRBV2 and TRBJ1-6, is EPEVTQTPSHQVTQMGQEVILRCVPISNHLYFYWYRQILGQKVEFLVSFYNNEISEKSEIFDDQFSVERPDGSNFTLKIRSTKLEDSAMYFCASSGRQGNSPLHFGNGTRLTVT.

At least ten counts were recorded for this clonotype. The chain employs TRBV5-1 and TRBJ1-1, with 10 bases that match TRBD1. This CDR3 is 15 amino acids long. The germline V gene has CDR1 SGHRS and CDR2 YFSETQ. V lost 4 bases, J lost 1 base, and 4 bases stayed unmatched. CDR3 region: CASSPGQGTNTEAFF. Here the CDR3 DNA reads TGCGCCAGCAGCCCGGGACAGGGGACGAACACTGAAGCTTTCTTT.

The chain employs TRBV11-3 and TRBJ2-2; tentative D call: TRBD2 (5 bases). V lost 5 bases, J lost 7 bases, and 11 bases lay in between. Germline V lookup: CDR1 SGHNT, CDR2 YENEEA. CDR3 size: 13 residues. CDR3 region: CASSIKSGGELFF. Here the CDR3 DNA reads TGTGCCAGCAGCATAAAAAGCGGCGGGGAGCTGTTTTTT.

Only a few counts were recorded for this clonotype. This chain joins TRBV12-3 or TRBV12-4 and TRBJ1-2; a possible D gene is TRBD1 (5 bases). Trimming shortened V by 2 bases and J by 8 bases, and 12 bases separated the two germline ends. This CDR3 has 13 amino acids. CDR3 sequence (DNA): TGTGCCAGCAGTTTACGGGGGGTTGGCGGCTACACCTTC. Residues: CASSLRGVGGYTF.

This clonotype was found many times. The CDR3 DNA is TGTGCCAGCAGCTCTGCACCTTACAGGGGGAGAGGCACTGAAGCTTTCTTT. It yields the protein CASSSAPYRGRGTEAFF. The J gene is TRBJ1-1, the V gene TRBV7-3, with 8 bases fitting TRBD1. Germline CDR1 and CDR2: SGHTA and FQGTGA. CDR3 length: 17 amino acids. J was trimmed by 4 bases and V by 4 bases; bases with no gene match: 14.

This clonotype appeared many times. The CDR3 protein is CASSYGTRGNTGELFF. DNA of the CDR3: TGTGCCAGCAGTTACGGGACGCGAGGGAACACCGGGGAGCTGTTTTTT. V and J are TRBV12-3 or TRBV12-4 and TRBJ2-2; the D call may be TRBD1 or TRBD2 (5 bases each). The ends were cut back, 4 bases at V and 1 base at J, with 13 bases in the middle. The CDR3 has 16 amino acids.

This clonotype has ten or more counts. The chain carries TRBV12-3 or TRBV12-4 and TRBJ1-1, with D possibly being TRBD1 (5 bases). The CDR3 sequence is 13 residues long. Trimming pared 6 bases from V and 4 bases from J, leaving 12 bases between. Here the CDR3 reads CASSHRGGTEAFF. The CDR3 region has the DNA TGTGCCAGCAGCCACCGGGGGGGCACTGAAGCTTTCTTT.

This sequence joins TRBV7-9 and TRBJ1-2, with 9 nucleotides matching TRBD1. The CDR3 has 13 residues. V shed 4 bases and J 14 bases; nucleotides not matched to a gene: 11. Germline CDR1 SEHNR, CDR2 FQNEAQ (reference sequence). CDR3: CASSSSGTGRQTF. CDR3 in DNA: TGTGCCAGCAGCTCCTCCGGGACAGGGCGCCAAACCTTC.